The entry below gives a single T cell receptor beta chain sequence along with its context. What it binds is not known. The libraries of TRB cDNA were constructed through 5' RACE using UMI labels. TCRdb reprocessed the 5' RACE reads and keeps a single row for each CDR3 protein, giving no DNA. The sample table sets out under 150,000 distinct CDR3 sequences. These data come from a study of CXCR3-negative and CXCR3-positive naive CD8 T cells. Study-wide results and caveats: Naive subsets were similarly diverse, while memory CD8+ repertoires were much less diverse. Compared with CXCR3-negative naive cells, CXCR3-positive naive cells showed more hydrophobic TRB CDR3s. The TRBV-TRBJ usage of naive CXCR3-negative and CXCR3-positive cells was similar, but that of memory cells differed. Cryopreserved PBMCs had partly decreased CXCR3 expression; fresh PBMCs were used in most assays.

Germline CDR1 and CDR2: SQVTM and ANQGSEA. This CDR3 region has 14 residues. The naive CD8+ gate required CD45RO-CCR7+CD27+CD95- phenotype. This TCR was recovered from a human donor in good health. Some clones in this sample may be carry-over from other donors' samples. Sequencing was performed on naive CXCR3+ CD8+ T cells from blood. As to subset: CD45RO-CCR7+CD27+CD95- naive CD8+ T cells expressing CXCR3 (TNR3+). The chain couples TRBV29-1 to TRBJ1-2; without DNA, the TCRdb call of TRBD1 cannot be checked. This chain's CDR3 is CSVEEPQGLGGYTF.